A selection of T cell receptor beta chains follows, all from one sample in a study of cytomegalovirus exposure and HLA in healthy donors. Method: immunoSEQ multiplex PCR; TCRdb's copy keeps in-frame clones and lacks some. The sample has roughly 150,000 clones, about 80% seen once. Sequenced input: PBMCs. These receptor sequences come from a woman between 25 and 40 years old in good health and CMV-seronegative. The CDR3 runs from the conserved cysteine through the conserved F or W. D genes are given only for firm matches. Clone size is shown for a subset of rows, as once, few, many or a class of expanded clone.

d_gene | j_gene | abundance | v_gene | CDR3nt | CDR3aa
TRBD2 | TRBJ2-1 | once | TRBV5-1 | TGCGCCAGCAGCACAGGACTAGCGGGGGGTTCCTCCTACAATGAGCAGTTCTTC | CASSTGLAGGSSYNEQFF
. | TRBJ1-1 | . | TRBV28 | TGTGCCAGCAGTAGGACATTAAACACTGAAGCTTTCTTT | CASSRTLNTEAFF
. | TRBJ1-2 | . | TRBV7-2 | TGTGCCAGCAGCTTACGTATCACAGGGAGAGGCGGCTACACCTTC | CASSLRITGRGGYTF
. | TRBJ1-3 | . | TRBV9 | TGTGCCAGCAGCCCACCCTTAGCGGGAAGCGGAAACACCATATATTTT | CASSPPLAGSGNTIYF
. | TRBJ1-2 | . | TRBV9 | TGTGCCAGCAGTCGGACAGCCGGAAACTATGGCTACACCTTC | CASSRTAGNYGYTF
. | TRBJ1-4 | . | TRBV4-3 | TGCGCCAGCAGCCAAGATAACAGGGCAACTAATGAAAAACTGTTTTTT | CASSQDNRATNEKLFF
. | TRBJ2-7 | . | TRBV4-3 | TGCGCCAGCAGCCAAGCAACCGGGACAGGGCGACTAGCGAGACCCTACGAGCAGTACTTC | CASSQATGTGRLARPYEQYF
. | TRBJ1-1 | . | TRBV27 | TGTGCCAGTCTTCTAGGGGGAGCGAACACTGAAGCTTTCTTT | CASLLGGANTEAFF
. | TRBJ1-1 | . | TRBV19 | TGTGCCAGTAGGGGTTGGAGCACTGAAGCTTTCTTT | CASRGWSTEAFF
TRBD1 | TRBJ1-2 | . | TRBV4-2 | TGTGCCAGCAGCCAAGATGCAGGGGGCGACGGCACTAACTATGGCTACACCTTC | CASSQDAGGDGTNYGYTF
. | TRBJ2-5 | . | TRBV4-2 | TGTGCCAGCAGGCCGACCCAGGGAACCCAAGAGACCCAGTACTTC | CASRPTQGTQETQYF
TRBD2 | TRBJ2-7 | many | TRBV7-2 | TGTGCCAGCAGCCCGGGAGGCGGGGGGGCTTACGAGCAGTACTTC | CASSPGGGGAYEQYF
TRBD1 | TRBJ2-2 | . | TRBV5-1 | TGCGCCAGCAGCCCCGACAGGGCCAACACCGGGGAGCTGTTTTTT | CASSPDRANTGELFF
. | TRBJ1-2 | . | TRBV19 | TGTGCCAGTAGTTTACAGGGTTGGGATGGCTACACCTTC | CASSLQGWDGYTF
. | TRBJ2-5 | once | TRBV5-4 | TGTGCCAGCAGCTTGGAACAGGGAATCCAAGAGACCCAGTACTTC | CASSLEQGIQETQYF
TRBD1 | TRBJ1-2 | . | TRBV5-6 | TGTGCCAGCAGCATGGGACAGGGGGCGAACTATGGCTACACCTTC | CASSMGQGANYGYTF
TRBD1 | TRBJ1-4 | . | TRBV9 | TGTGCCAGCAGCGTAACTGGGACAGGGCATGAAAAACTGTTTTTT | CASSVTGTGHEKLFF
TRBD2 | TRBJ2-7 | . | TRBV19 | TGTGCCAGTAGTCGCGGGGGAAGCTCCTACGAGCAGTACTTC | CASSRGGSSYEQYF